Listed below are T cell receptor beta chains from one sample, sequenced in a study of T-cell reconstitution after alpha-beta-depleted transplantation in children. TCRdb fed the PCR reads into MiXCR, producing one record per CDR3 protein. The table has over 400,000 distinct CDR3 sequences, about 40% seen once. The sequences come from PBMCs, collected before TCRalphabeta/CD19-depleted stem cell transplant. The receptors come from a girl aged 2 to 9 with aplastic anemia, due to receive a stem cell transplant. Each CDR3 is given with its conserved first and last residue. Fields, in order: V gene, J gene, clone size, D gene, CDR3 DNA, CDR3 protein. A D gene is named only where the DNA matches it firmly. Not all rows give a size; the values are once, few, many and, for expanded clones, a class.

>TRBV27|TRBJ1-1|few|NA
TGTGCCAGCAGCCATATGGGGGTGAGGACTGAAGCTTTCTTT
CASSHMGVRTEAFF
>TRBV4-1|TRBJ2-7|NA|NA
TGCGCCAGCAGCCCCGGCTGGGACGAGCAGTACTTC
CASSPGWDEQYF
>TRBV20-1|TRBJ2-4|NA|TRBD2
TGCAGTGCTGGGAGGGGTTGGTACTTC
CSAGRGWYF
>TRBV6-4|TRBJ2-3|NA|NA
TGTGCCACCCTGACCGGGAAGGGGGATACGCAGTATTTT
CATLTGKGDTQYF
>TRBV12-3/TRBV12-4|TRBJ1-3|many|TRBD1
TGTGCCAGCAGTTCAAACAGGGGCTCTGGAAACACCATATATTTT
CASSSNRGSGNTIYF
>TRBV5-1|TRBJ2-7|few|TRBD2
TGCGCCAGCAGCGCCGGGGACTACAGCTCCTACGAGCAGTACTTC
CASSAGDYSSYEQYF
>TRBV6-5|TRBJ2-2|few|NA
TGTGCCAGCAGTTCCGCAGGGGGGGGCACCGGGGAGCTGTTTTTT
CASSSAGGGTGELFF
>TRBV7-2|TRBJ1-2|NA|NA
TGTGCCAGCAGCTTAGCTAGGAGGGCGGGCGGCTACACCTTC
CASSLARRAGGYTF
>TRBV11-1|TRBJ2-2|NA|TRBD2
TGTGCCAGCAGCTTAACCCCTGGACTAGCGGGAAACACCGGGGAGCTGTTTTTT
CASSLTPGLAGNTGELFF
>TRBV6-2/TRBV6-3|TRBJ2-3|few|NA
TGTGCCAGCAGTTACAGGGCTAGCACAGATACGCAGTATTTT
CASSYRASTDTQYF
>TRBV20-1|TRBJ1-3|NA|NA
TGCAGTGCTCGGGTACCACAGGGTGCTGGAAACACCATATATTTT
CSARVPQGAGNTIYF
>TRBV9|TRBJ2-2|few|NA
TGTGCCAGCAGCGTAGAATGGCTCGGGGAGCTGTTTTTT
CASSVEWLGELFF
>TRBV29-1|TRBJ2-1|NA|NA
TGCAGCGTTGAGGGGTATGGACACAATGAGCAGTTCTTC
CSVEGYGHNEQFF
>TRBV20-1|TRBJ2-3|many|NA
TGCAGTGCTAGGAGCCCTTATGGGTGGGGCACAGATACGCAGTATTTT
CSARSPYGWGTDTQYF
>TRBV5-7|TRBJ2-7|many|NA
TGTGCCAGCAGCTACTACGAGCAGTACTTC
CASSYYEQYF
>TRBV19|TRBJ1-1|few|NA
TGTGCCAGTAGGGACGGGAGGAGGGCTGAAGCTTTCTTT
CASRDGRRAEAFF
>TRBV7-8|TRBJ2-7|NA|TRBD1
TGTGCCAGCAGCTTAGCGCGGACAGGGGTAGTGCAGTACTTC
CASSLARTGVVQYF
>TRBV9|TRBJ2-1|NA|TRBD2
TGTGCCAGCAGCTGGGGGACTAGCGGGGAGAATGCGCAGTTCTTC
CASSWGTSGENAQFF
>TRBV11-2|TRBJ2-1|NA|NA
TGTGCCAGCAGCCTTACTTGGGGTCATGAGCAGTTCTTC
CASSLTWGHEQFF
>TRBV10-3|TRBJ2-7|once|TRBD1
TGTGCCATCAGTGAGAAGGGACAGGGGGGTTACGAGCAGTACTTC
CAISEKGQGGYEQYF
>TRBV7-6|TRBJ2-2|once|TRBD1
TGTGCCAGCAGCTTAGGGGACAGGGAGTGGACCGGGGAGCTGTTTTTT
CASSLGDREWTGELFF
>TRBV13|TRBJ2-2|many|NA
TGTGCCAGCAGCCCTAAGCCCGGGACTTCGAACACCGGGGAGCTGTTTTTT
CASSPKPGTSNTGELFF
>TRBV7-6|TRBJ1-2|NA|TRBD1
TGTGCCAGCAGCTTAGATGGGACAGGGGGAAGATATGGCTACACCTTC
CASSLDGTGGRYGYTF
>TRBV18|TRBJ2-7|NA|TRBD2
TGTGCCAGCTCACCATTTGCGCGACTAGCCTCGGAAGGCGAGCAGTACTTC
CASSPFARLASEGEQYF
>TRBV27|TRBJ1-1|NA|TRBD1
TGTGCCAGCAGAACACTCACCAGGGGGGCGCACACTGAAGCTTTCTTT
CASRTLTRGAHTEAFF
>TRBV5-1|TRBJ2-3|NA|TRBD1
TGCGCCAGCAGCCCGACCACCGGGACAGGGGTGACAGATACGCAGTATTTT
CASSPTTGTGVTDTQYF
>TRBV6-1|TRBJ2-1|few|NA
TGTGCCAGCAGAAAGGGGCTCATCAATGAGCAGTTCTTC
CASRKGLINEQFF
>TRBV29-1|TRBJ2-5|NA|NA
TGCAGCGTTGTCTCTAGGGAAGAGACCCAGTACTTC
CSVVSREETQYF
>TRBV6-1|TRBJ2-3|NA|NA
TGTGCCAGCAGGGACCACGCTAGCACAGATACGCAGTATTTT
CASRDHASTDTQYF
>TRBV29-1|TRBJ2-7|many|NA
TGCAGCGTAGCCGGCTCCCCCTACGAGCAGTACTTC
CSVAGSPYEQYF
>TRBV3-1|TRBJ1-6|NA|NA
TGTGCCAGCAGCCAAGATTGGGGACGAGAATATAATTCACCCCTCCACTTT
CASSQDWGREYNSPLHF
>TRBV20-1|TRBJ2-7|NA|TRBD2
TGCAGTGCTAGAGCGGGACTAGCGGGATCGTATTACGAGCAGTACTTC
CSARAGLAGSYYEQYF
>TRBV29-1|TRBJ1-2|NA|TRBD1
TGCAGCGTTCGGGGACAGGGGGCCTATGGCTACACCTTC
CSVRGQGAYGYTF
>TRBV7-9|TRBJ2-5|NA|TRBD2
TGTGCCAGCAGTCCGTACCGGGAGGCCGAAGAGACCCAGTACTTC
CASSPYREAEETQYF
>TRBV7-9|TRBJ2-3|few|NA
TGTGCCAGCAGCTTTGGTGTTCAGGGGCCTCGGGTAGATACGCAGTATTTT
CASSFGVQGPRVDTQYF
>TRBV3-1|TRBJ2-2|many|TRBD2
TGTGCCAGCAGCCAAGGCGGACTAGCGCTCACCACCGGGGAGCTGTTTTTT
CASSQGGLALTTGELFF
>TRBV20-1|TRBJ2-5|few|NA
TGCAGTGCTAGAGCCGGGGACTTCGAGGAGACCCAGTACTTC
CSARAGDFEETQYF
>TRBV20-1|TRBJ2-7|NA|NA
TGCAGTGCTCTAGACGGGGAATCGCACTACGAGCAGTACTTC
CSALDGESHYEQYF
>TRBV12-3/TRBV12-4|TRBJ2-2|NA|TRBD2
TGTGCCAGCAGTCATAGCGGGGGGAACACCGGGGAGCTGTTTTTT
CASSHSGGNTGELFF
>TRBV20-1|TRBJ1-5|NA|TRBD1
TGCAGTGCTGGACAGGGTTGGGGTCAGCCCCAGCATTTT
CSAGQGWGQPQHF
>TRBV24-1|TRBJ2-1|NA|TRBD2
TGTGCCACCAGTGTACAGGGGGCGTTAGCGGGGGGGAATGAGCAGTTCTTC
CATSVQGALAGGNEQFF
>TRBV5-1|TRBJ1-2|few|NA
TGCGCCAGCAGCTTACAGGGTGTCGAGGGCTACACCTTC
CASSLQGVEGYTF
>TRBV4-2|TRBJ2-5|NA|NA
TGTGCCAGCAGCCTGGGAGTCCGGGGCCAAGAGACCCAGTACTTC
CASSLGVRGQETQYF
>TRBV6-5|TRBJ1-2|once|TRBD1
TGTGCCAGCAGTATACGACAGGGGGCGAGGACTTACTCTGCTAGGGGCTACACCTTC
CASSIRQGARTYSARGYTF
>TRBV7-2|TRBJ2-3|few|TRBD2
TGTGCCAGCAGCCCCCGACTAGCGAACACAGATACGCAGTATTTT
CASSPRLANTDTQYF
>TRBV12-3/TRBV12-4|TRBJ2-1|many|NA
TGTGCCAGCAGTTTTCTAGGGTGGATCAATGAGCAGTTCTTC
CASSFLGWINEQFF
>TRBV6-1|TRBJ1-2|few|NA
TGTGCCAGCCGCTGGGGGCGGAGGGGTGGCTACACCTTC
CASRWGRRGGYTF
>TRBV7-9|TRBJ2-2|NA|NA
TGTGCCAGCAGCTCGCCCCCCCTGGACGAGAACACCGGGGAGCTGTTTTTT
CASSSPPLDENTGELFF
>TRBV12-3/TRBV12-4|TRBJ2-5|few|TRBD2
TGTGCCAGCAGTTTTTGGTCTAGCGGATTAGAGACCCAGTACTTC
CASSFWSSGLETQYF
>TRBV6-1|TRBJ2-5|NA|TRBD1
TGTGCCAGCAGCCTCCCGGACAGGCCGGGGACCCAGTACTTC
CASSLPDRPGTQYF
>TRBV10-3|TRBJ2-1|NA|NA
TGTGCCATCAGTGAGTTAGGGCCTAGGGCTGACAATGAGCAGTTCTTC
CAISELGPRADNEQFF
>TRBV15|TRBJ1-2|few|NA
TGTGCCACCAGCAGAGATAGGGCACGAACTAACTATGGCTACACCTTC
CATSRDRARTNYGYTF
>TRBV2|TRBJ2-5|few|NA
TGTGCCAGCAGTGATCCCCGCAGGGGAGTTAGGACCCAGTACTTC
CASSDPRRGVRTQYF
>TRBV5-1|TRBJ2-3|NA|NA
TGCGCCAGCAGCTTGGCCAGGGAGACAGATACGCAGTATTTT
CASSLARETDTQYF
>TRBV20-1|TRBJ2-7|NA|NA
TGCTCAACCGGCGGGGAGATCCTTGGCGAGCAGTACTTC
CSTGGEILGEQYF